Following are 32 T cell receptor beta chains from one sample sequenced in a study of a mutant IDH1 vaccine in newly diagnosed glioma. Time point meaning: week 47, end of study. Each vaccine dose was 300 ug of mutant IDH1 20-mer peptide, with topical imiquimod. For these receptors, no antigen is known. Profiled with immunoSEQ multiplex PCR; TCRdb holds only in-frame clones, not every one. The sample includes about 56,000 clones, approximately 71% of them seen just once. Here the sequenced sample was PBMCs, taken from a glioma patient whose treatment included an IDH1 peptide vaccine. These TCRs come from a man between 50 and 59 years old with glioma.

The rearrangement links TRBV10-3 to TRBJ2-7, with 11 positions matching TRBD1. CDR1 is ENHRY and CDR2 is SYGVKD in the germline V gene. The CDR3 runs to 15 residues. Unmatched junction bases numbered 12, after V lost 10 bases and J lost 4 bases. CDR3 in DNA: TGTGCCACGCACCCGGGACAGGGGGGTTGGTACGAGCAGTACTTC. Amino acids: CATHPGQGGWYEQYF.

This clone has just one count. The CDR3 sequence is CASSVDPRGGWDEQFF. The CDR3 DNA sequence: TGTGCCAGCAGCGTAGATCCGCGGGGGGGCTGGGATGAGCAGTTCTTC. This chain connects TRBV9 to TRBJ2-1, with TRBD2 matching over 9 bases. J was trimmed by 8 bases and V by 0 bases; bases with no gene match: 9. The CDR3 has 16 amino acids. Germline V gene data show CDR1 as SGDLS and CDR2 as YYNGEE.

This chain links TRBV7-8 with TRBJ1-1; weak D call: TRBD1 (5 bases). Trimming took off 5 bases at V and 1 base at J, with 14 bases between the two ends. The germline V gene encodes CDR1 SGHVS and CDR2 FQNEAQ. This CDR3 spans 15 amino acids. The CDR3, as DNA: TGTGCCAGCAGCCCCCTTTCCAGGGCGAACACTGAAGCTTTCTTT. Translating gives CASSPLSRANTEAFF.

This chain links TRBV30 with TRBJ1-5; no definite D call. This CDR3 has 15 amino acids. Germline V gene sequence: CDR1 GTSNPN, CDR2 SVGIG (reference sequence). Trimming cost V 6 bases and J 6 bases, with 21 bases left between them. CDR3 in DNA: TGTGCCTGTTCCTCCGAGGGTATTATCACTCAGCCCCAGCATTTT. The encoded protein is CACSSEGIITQPQHF.

The chain combines TRBV29-1 with TRBJ1-5; TRBD1 might be the D (5 bases). Trimming took 4 bases from V and 0 from J, leaving 7 bases between them. There are 13 residues in the CDR3. Looked up from germline, CDR1 is SQVTM and CDR2 is ANQGSEA. The CDR3 loop is CSVAQDSNQPQHF. CDR3 nucleotide sequence: TGCAGCGTTGCACAGGATAGCAATCAGCCCCAGCATTTT.

The J gene is TRBJ2-3, the V gene TRBV5-6; TRBD1 is a possible D gene (5 bases). The CDR3 sequence is 14 residues long. The ends were cut back, 1 base at V and 2 bases at J, with 8 bases in the middle. The germline V gene has CDR1 SGHDT and CDR2 YYEEEE. Here the CDR3 reads CASSLKGPTDTQYF. The CDR3 nucleotides read TGTGCCAGCAGCTTGAAGGGGCCCACAGATACGCAGTATTTT.

V gene TRBV27 combines with J gene TRBJ2-7, with D possibly matching TRBD1 (5 bases). The V end lost 8 bases, the J end lost 6 bases, and 17 bases lay between the germline ends. CDR3 length: 13 residues. Germline V CDR1 and CDR2: MNHEY, SMNVEV (reference sequence). The CDR3, as DNA: TGTGCCAGCTCACAAGGGGTATATAGCGAGCAGTACTTC. The encoded protein is CASSQGVYSEQYF.

The CDR3 sequence is CASSQGGIHYGYTF. CDR3 nucleotide sequence: TGTGCCAGCAGCCAAGGAGGCATTCACTATGGCTACACCTTC. The chain employs TRBV11-2 and TRBJ1-2; D is ambiguous. Germline V gene data show CDR1 as SGHAT and CDR2 as FQNNGV. The length of the CDR3 is 14 residues. Trimming removed 5 bases at V and 3 bases at J, with 13 bases between.

The chain links TRBV6-6 to TRBJ1-1; D is perhaps TRBD1 (5 bases). V was clipped by 0 bases and J by 0 bases, with 11 bases between them. The germline V gene encodes CDR1 MNHNY and CDR2 SVGAGI (reference sequence). This CDR3 is built from 16 residues. For the CDR3, the DNA is TGTGCCAGCAGTTACTCACGCGACAGAATGAACACTGAAGCTTTCTTT. The encoded protein is CASSYSRDRMNTEAFF.

V gene TRBV7-2 combines with J gene TRBJ1-2, with a possible D match to TRBD1 (5 bases). The CDR3 length is 13 residues. In germline, CDR1 is SGHTA, CDR2 FQGNSA. Deletions cut 1 base from V and 2 bases from J, with 5 bases between. This CDR3 is CASSLGQNYGYTF. The CDR3 coding sequence is TGTGCCAGCAGCTTAGGACAGAACTATGGCTACACCTTC. The full variable domain, completed using reference TRBV7-2 and TRBJ1-2, is GAGVSQSPSNKVTEKGKDVELRCDPISGHTALYWYRQSLGQGLEFLIYFQGNSAPDKSGLPSDRFSAERTGGSVSTLTIQRTQQEDSAVYLCASSLGQNYGYTFGSGTRLTVV.

This clone has a single count. This sequence joins TRBV4-2 and TRBJ1-4; D remains unclear. Per the germline V gene, CDR1 is LGHNA and CDR2 is YNFKEQ. V was pared by 1 base and J by 8 bases, with 14 bases between. The CDR3 is 15 amino acids. The chain's CDR3 is CASSQVEGNGEKLFF. Written as DNA, the CDR3 is TGTGCCAGCAGCCAAGTCGAGGGAAATGGCGAAAAACTGTTTTTT.

The rearrangement joins TRBV27 to TRBJ1-4, with D possibly matching TRBD1 (5 bases). This CDR3 is 15 amino acids long. The V and J ends lost 5 bases and 5 bases respectively, with 15 bases between them. Germline CDR1 is MNHEY and CDR2 is SMNVEV (reference sequence). The CDR3 is CASSPPRGRNEKLFF. CDR3 nucleotide sequence: TGTGCCAGCAGTCCACCGCGGGGCCGGAATGAAAAACTGTTTTTT.

The rearrangement joins TRBV5-6 to TRBJ1-2; TRBD1 matches at 9 bases. This CDR3 has 13 residues. Per germline, CDR1 SGHDT and CDR2 YYEEEE. Trimming at V came to 0 bases and at J to 7 bases, leaving 1 base not matched to a gene. The CDR3 DNA is TGTGCCAGCAGCTTGGGACAGGGGGTTGGCTACACCTTC. It translates to CASSLGQGVGYTF.

The genes are TRBV7-8 and TRBJ1-5; 8 bases map to TRBD1. Trimming took 5 bases from V and 9 from J; bases not matched to a gene: 3. CDR1 SGHVS and CDR2 FQNEAQ come from the germline V gene. The CDR3 runs to 12 residues. CDR3 protein: CASSQQGGPQHF. The CDR3 bases are TGTGCCAGCAGCCAACAGGGGGGGCCCCAGCATTTT. The full variable domain, with the rest looked up from reference TRBV7-8 and TRBJ1-5, is GAGVSQSPRYKVAKRGQDVALRCDPISGHVSLFWYQQALGQGPEFLTYFQNEAQLDKSGLPSDRFFAERPEGSVSTLKIQRTQQEDSAVYLCASSQQGGPQHFGDGTRLSIL.

J is TRBJ1-2 and V is TRBV28; 10 bases are shared with TRBD1. The germline V gene has CDR1 MDHEN and CDR2 SYDVKM. The CDR3 totals 12 residues. V lost 6 bases to trimming and J lost 12 bases; unmatched junction nucleotides: 7. The CDR3 bases are TGTGCCAGCAGCTCCAAGGGACAGGGGCACACCTTC. Amino acids: CASSSKGQGHTF.

This chain connects TRBV19 to TRBJ1-6, with TRBD1 as a possible D gene (5 bases). Germline V gene sequence: CDR1 LNHDA, CDR2 SQIVND (reference sequence). The CDR3 has 14 residues. Trimming took off 3 bases at V and 9 bases at J, with 12 bases between the two ends. CDR3 in amino acids: CASSISGRSSPLHF. The CDR3 coding sequence is TGTGCCAGTAGTATCTCAGGGAGGAGTTCACCCCTCCACTTT.

The genes are TRBV5-1 and TRBJ1-2; no definite D call. Trimming stripped 0 bases from V and 2 bases from J, with 5 bases between. CDR1 is SGHRS, CDR2 YFSETQ, per germline. This CDR3 contains 13 residues. CDR3 coding DNA: TGCGCCAGCAGCTTGGACAGCAACTATGGCTACACCTTC. It yields the protein CASSLDSNYGYTF.

This chain connects TRBV28 to TRBJ2-7; D is perhaps TRBD1 (5 bases). Per germline, CDR1 MDHEN and CDR2 SYDVKM. CDR3 length equals 13 residues. V lost 3 bases, J lost 4 bases, and 10 bases lay in between. DNA for the CDR3: TGTGCCAGCAGTTTTGGGGCCCTTTACGAGCAGTACTTC. It translates to CASSFGALYEQYF.

This rearrangement joins TRBV19 to TRBJ1-2; D is uncertain. The CDR3 runs 13 residues. V was trimmed by 3 bases and J by 5 bases, leaving 10 bases between them. Germline assignment: CDR1 LNHDA and CDR2 SQIVND (reference sequence). CDR3 protein: CASSIPPAYGYTF. The CDR3 bases are TGTGCCAGTAGTATCCCCCCGGCTTATGGCTACACCTTC.

In its sample, this clone was seen once. The chain recombines TRBV6-1 with TRBJ2-3; D not certain. This CDR3 is built from 12 residues. The V gene lost 0 bases and the J gene lost 6 bases, with 4 bases spanning the gap. CDR1 and CDR2 (germline): MNHNS, SASEGT. The CDR3 is CASSEALDTQYF. The CDR3 DNA follows: TGTGCCAGCAGTGAAGCTTTGGATACGCAGTATTTT.

This chain connects TRBV9 to TRBJ1-2; D not certain. V dropped 0 bases and J dropped 6 bases, with 15 bases sitting between them. This CDR3 has 15 residues. Per the germline V gene, CDR1 is SGDLS and CDR2 is YYNGEE. This CDR3 is CASSVGSENLNGYTF. The DNA for the CDR3 is TGTGCCAGCAGCGTAGGGTCAGAGAATCTAAATGGCTACACCTTC.

The chain uses TRBV15 and TRBJ2-1, with 8 bases aligning to TRBD2. Germline V gene data show CDR1 as LNHNV and CDR2 as YYDKDF (reference sequence). The CDR3 is 16 residues long. The J segment lost 8 bases and the V segment lost 1 base, leaving 10 bases of the junction unmatched. The CDR3 DNA reads as TGTGCCACCAGCAGAGCTTCGGGACACGGGAGGGATGAGCAGTTCTTC. Amino acid sequence: CATSRASGHGRDEQFF.

The sample holds a few counts of this clone. The chain employs TRBV29-1 and TRBJ1-1; 10 bases are a match to TRBD1. Germline CDR1 reads SQVTM; CDR2 reads ANQGSEA. Trimming at V came to 6 bases and at J to 5 bases, leaving 6 bases not matched to a gene. The CDR3 has 13 amino acids. The CDR3 region is CSVSDRGRTEAFF. The CDR3 DNA follows: TGCAGCGTCTCGGACAGGGGGAGAACTGAAGCTTTCTTT.

V is TRBV4-2 and J is TRBJ2-2; the match to TRBD2 covers 9 bases. V gave up 4 bases and J gave up 6 bases; unmatched junction bases: 6. CDR3 length equals 15 residues. From germline, CDR1 is LGHNA and CDR2 YNFKEQ. The CDR3 reads CASSLSGGVSGELFF. CDR3 coding DNA: TGTGCCAGCAGCCTTAGCGGGGGTGTGTCCGGGGAGCTGTTTTTT.

This clone has more than one count but fewer than ten. The chain combines TRBV19 with TRBJ1-1, with D unclear. CDR1 LNHDA and CDR2 SQIVND come from the germline V gene (reference sequence). This CDR3 spans 13 amino acids. Between the trimmed V and J ends, which lost 5 bases and 0 bases, there was a span of 7 bases. CDR3 protein: CASSVHLNTEAFF. The CDR3, as DNA: TGTGCCAGTAGTGTACACCTGAACACTGAAGCTTTCTTT.

This chain connects TRBV2 to TRBJ2-5; D unclear. Trimming stripped 7 bases from V and 1 base from J, with 4 bases between. The V gene's germline CDR1 is SNHLY and CDR2 FYNNEI. CDR3 size: 11 residues. CDR3 sequence: CASTVQETQYF. The CDR3 coding sequence is TGTGCCAGCACCGTCCAAGAGACCCAGTACTTC.

The chain recombines TRBV6-1 with TRBJ2-2; 7 nucleotides match TRBD1. The CDR3 has 19 amino acids. Germline V CDR1 and CDR2: MNHNS, SASEGT. The trim removed 3 bases at V and 4 bases at J, leaving 17 bases unmatched. The CDR3 DNA reads TGTGCCAGCAGTGACCCACTCTTAGACAGGGTTAAAGGCACCGGGGAGCTGTTTTTT. It codes for CASSDPLLDRVKGTGELFF.

CDR3 in DNA: TGTGCCAGCAGCCTGGGAGGGGACGGCACTGAAGCTTTCTTT. Its translation is CASSLGGDGTEAFF. This chain joins TRBV27 and TRBJ1-1, with D perhaps TRBD1 (5 bases). Germline lookup yields CDR1 MNHEY and CDR2 SMNVEV (reference sequence). Trimming took 6 bases from V and 4 from J, leaving 15 bases between them. This CDR3 contains 14 residues.

This sequence joins TRBV5-4 and TRBJ2-5, with 7 bases that match TRBD1. Germline V gene data show CDR1 as SGHNT and CDR2 as YYREEE (reference sequence). The V gene end was trimmed by 1 base and the J gene end by 2 bases; junction bases not matched to a gene: 11. This CDR3 has 17 residues. The CDR3 reads CASSLTIGTASQETQYF. DNA of the CDR3: TGTGCCAGCAGCTTGACCATCGGGACAGCATCTCAAGAGACCCAGTACTTC.

This sequence joins TRBV5-1 and TRBJ2-3, with 10 bases identical to TRBD2. The V segment lost 4 bases and the J segment 4 bases; nucleotides outside the gene matches: 9. The CDR3 loop spans 16 amino acids. Germline values: CDR1 SGHRS, CDR2 YFSETQ. CDR3 amino acids: CASSPGASGGADTQYF. The CDR3 nucleotides read TGCGCCAGCAGCCCTGGCGCCAGCGGGGGGGCAGATACGCAGTATTTT.

The chain combines TRBV27 with TRBJ1-2; D remains unclear. This CDR3 has 12 amino acids. CDR1 and CDR2 (germline): MNHEY, SMNVEV (reference sequence). Deletions cut 5 bases from V and 8 bases from J, with 12 bases between. DNA for the CDR3: TGTGCCAGCAGTACCGCACGCGGGGGCTACACCTTC. It encodes CASSTARGGYTF.

This rearrangement joins TRBV9 to TRBJ2-7; D ambiguous. The CDR3 has 14 residues. CDR1 and CDR2 (germline): SGDLS, YYNGEE. The V gene lost 0 bases and the J gene lost 2 bases, with 9 bases spanning the gap. This CDR3 reads CASSVGGSTYEQYF. The CDR3, as DNA: TGTGCCAGCAGCGTAGGTGGGTCCACCTACGAGCAGTACTTC.